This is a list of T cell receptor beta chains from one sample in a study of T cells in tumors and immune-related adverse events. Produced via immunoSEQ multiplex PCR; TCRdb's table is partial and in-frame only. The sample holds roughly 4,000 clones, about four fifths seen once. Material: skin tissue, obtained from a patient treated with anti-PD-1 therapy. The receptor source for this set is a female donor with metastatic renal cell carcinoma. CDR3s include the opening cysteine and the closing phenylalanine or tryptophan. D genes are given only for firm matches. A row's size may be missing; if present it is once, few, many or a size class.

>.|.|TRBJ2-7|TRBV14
TGTGCCAGCAGCCAAGGTTTAAGAAACTACGAGCAGTACTTC
CASSQGLRNYEQYF
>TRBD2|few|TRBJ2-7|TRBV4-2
TGTGCCAGCAGCCATAGGGTGGGGAGGGCCGAGCAGTACTTC
CASSHRVGRAEQYF
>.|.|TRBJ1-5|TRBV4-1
TGCGCCAGCAGCCTGGGGGCCTCCACTCAGCCCCAGCATTTT
CASSLGASTQPQHF
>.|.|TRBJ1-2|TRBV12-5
TGTGCTAGTGGTTTCCCGGGATTCGAAGGGGGCTACACCTTC
CASGFPGFEGGYTF
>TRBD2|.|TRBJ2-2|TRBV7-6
TGTGCCAGCAGCTTAGCGCAGAGCGGGGGGGCGGTCACCGGGGAGCTGTTTTTT
CASSLAQSGGAVTGELFF
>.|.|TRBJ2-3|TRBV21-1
TGTGCCAGCAGCGAATGGGTAAAGCAGGTAGATACGCAGTATTTT
CASSEWVKQVDTQYF
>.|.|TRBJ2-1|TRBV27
TGTGCCAGCGGTAGCGCCTTGGTATACGAGCAGTTCTTC
CASGSALVYEQFF
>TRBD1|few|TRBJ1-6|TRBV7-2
TGTGCCAGCAGCCCGACAGGGGAATGGGGGAATTCACCCCTCCACTTT
CASSPTGEWGNSPLHF
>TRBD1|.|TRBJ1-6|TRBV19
TGTGCCAGTAGTGCAAGGGACAGTAGTTGGAATTCACCCCTCCACTTT
CASSARDSSWNSPLHF
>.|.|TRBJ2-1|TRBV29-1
TGCAGCGTTGTAAGGGTTTCCTACAATGAGCAGTTCTTC
CSVVRVSYNEQFF
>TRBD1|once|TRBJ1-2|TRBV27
TGTGCCAGCAGTTTAGAGGGACAGGGGGTCTATGGCTACACCTTC
CASSLEGQGVYGYTF
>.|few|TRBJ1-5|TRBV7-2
TGTGCCAGCAGCTTTGCAGGGGCGAATCAGCCCCAGCATTTT
CASSFAGANQPQHF
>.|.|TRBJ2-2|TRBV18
TGTGCCAGCTCACCAAGGGCAACCGGGGAGCTGTTTTTT
CASSPRATGELFF
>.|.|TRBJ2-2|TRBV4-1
TGCGCCAGCAGCCCAAGACCGACAGGGACTTTCGGGTCCGGGGAGCTGTTTTTT
CASSPRPTGTFGSGELFF
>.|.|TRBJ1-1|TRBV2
TGTGCCAGCAGTGCGGATCTATACACTGAAGCTTTCTTT
CASSADLYTEAFF
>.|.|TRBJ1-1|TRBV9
TGTGCCAGCAGAATGGGTGGAAACACTGAAGCTTTCTTT
CASRMGGNTEAFF
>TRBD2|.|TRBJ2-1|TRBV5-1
TGCGCCAGCAGCACCCGGACTAGCGGGATCCTTGCCGACAATGAGCAGTTCTTC
CASSTRTSGILADNEQFF
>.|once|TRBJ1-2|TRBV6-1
TGTGCCAGCAGTCCCACTACGGCGGGGAACTATGGCTACACCTTC
CASSPTTAGNYGYTF
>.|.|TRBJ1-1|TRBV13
TGTGCCAGCAGCCGAGACTCAGAGCGTGGGGTCATGAACACTGAAGCTTTCTTT
CASSRDSERGVMNTEAFF
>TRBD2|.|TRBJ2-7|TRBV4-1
TGTGCCAGCAGCCATAGGGTGGGGAGGGCCGAGCAGTACTTC
CASSHRVGRAEQYF
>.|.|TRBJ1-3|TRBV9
TGTGCCAGCAGCGTAGGGAACGGAAACACCATATATTTT
CASSVGNGNTIYF
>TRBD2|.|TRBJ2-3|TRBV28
TGTGCCAGCAGTCTTTCGGGACTAGCGGGAGCGTCAGATACGCAGTATTTT
CASSLSGLAGASDTQYF
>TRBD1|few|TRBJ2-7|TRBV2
TGTGCCAGCAGCCCGACAGGGTTTAATCACGAGCAGTACTTC
CASSPTGFNHEQYF
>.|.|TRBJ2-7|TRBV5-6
TGTGCCAGCAGCAGGGATCGATCTTTTAGGTACGAGCAGTACTTC
CASSRDRSFRYEQYF
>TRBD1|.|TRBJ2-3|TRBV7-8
TGTGCCAGCAGCCCCCGACAGGGGCCCTACTCCACAGATACGCAGTATTTT
CASSPRQGPYSTDTQYF
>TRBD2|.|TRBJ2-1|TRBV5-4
TGTGCCAGCAGCTTGGACTTGACTAGCGGGAGCGATGAGCAGTTCTTC
CASSLDLTSGSDEQFF
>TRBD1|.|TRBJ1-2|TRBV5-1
TGCGCCAGCAGCTTCACAGGGGGCGGGAATGGCTACACCTTC
CASSFTGGGNGYTF
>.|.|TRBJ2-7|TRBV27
TGTGCCAGCAGTTTATCGCCAGTCTACGAGCAGTACTTC
CASSLSPVYEQYF
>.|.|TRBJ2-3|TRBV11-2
TGTGCCAGCAGCCCCCGGTCGGGAGCTCCTTCGCAGTATTTT
CASSPRSGAPSQYF
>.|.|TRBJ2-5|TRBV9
TGTGCCAGCAGCGTAGGAGCAGGTCACCAAGAGACCCAGTACTTC
CASSVGAGHQETQYF
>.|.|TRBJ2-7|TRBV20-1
TGCAGTGCTACAGCGGCCTACGAGCAGTACTTC
CSATAAYEQYF
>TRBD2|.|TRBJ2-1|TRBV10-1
TGCGCCAGCAGCGGGACTAGCGGGGCCTACAATGAGCAGTTCTTC
CASSGTSGAYNEQFF
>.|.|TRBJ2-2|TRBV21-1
TGTGCCAGCAGTAATGGACAGGCGGTTTCGATGTTTTTT
CASSNGQAVSMFF